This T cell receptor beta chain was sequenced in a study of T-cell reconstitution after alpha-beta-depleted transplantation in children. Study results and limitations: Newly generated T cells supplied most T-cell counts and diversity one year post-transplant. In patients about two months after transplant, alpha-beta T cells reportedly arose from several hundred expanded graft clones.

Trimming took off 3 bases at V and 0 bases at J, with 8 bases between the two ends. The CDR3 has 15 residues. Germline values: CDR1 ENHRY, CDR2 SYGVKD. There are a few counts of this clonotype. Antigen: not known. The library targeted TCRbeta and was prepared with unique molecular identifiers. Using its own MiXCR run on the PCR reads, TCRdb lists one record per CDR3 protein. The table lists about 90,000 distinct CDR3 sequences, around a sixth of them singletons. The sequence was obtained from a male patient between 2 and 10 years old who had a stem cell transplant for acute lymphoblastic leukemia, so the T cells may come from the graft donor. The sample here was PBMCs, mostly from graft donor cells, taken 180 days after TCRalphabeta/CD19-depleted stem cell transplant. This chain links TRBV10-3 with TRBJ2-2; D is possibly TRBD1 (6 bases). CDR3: CAISEGQTNTGELFF. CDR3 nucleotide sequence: TGTGCCATCAGTGAAGGACAGACGAACACCGGGGAGCTGTTTTTT.